This T cell receptor (beta chain) was captured by sequencing in a study of blood T cells in healthy people across ages. Notes on the study in general: When one million T cells were used, diversity estimates were thought to be underestimates.

There are a few counts of this clonotype. Its cognate antigen is unknown. The sample providers were healthy Caucasian people from Russia, aged roughly 6 to 95. A sample-barcoded 5' primer and a J-beta primer mix were used in a second PCR of roughly 7 to 11 cycles. A minimum of 3 million CDR3-containing paired-end reads was obtained for each sample. TCRdb reanalysed the 5' RACE reads using MiXCR and keeps one entry per CDR3 protein. The sample includes 1.4 million or so distinct CDR3 sequences, roughly 43% of them seen just once. Trimming removed 0 bases from V and 2 bases from J, with 11 bases in between. Germline values: CDR1 DFQATT, CDR2 SNEGSKA (reference sequence). This CDR3 contains 15 residues.

The sample comprised blood. This chain uses TRBV20-1 with TRBJ2-1; D is ambiguous. This TCR was sampled from a woman between 18 and 30 years old in good health. The CDR3 sequence is CSAREKGSTYNEQFF. In nucleotides, the CDR3 is TGCAGTGCTAGAGAAAAGGGATCAACCTACAATGAGCAGTTCTTC.